This TCR beta chain was captured by sequencing in a study of naive and memory T cell subsets. Four subsets defined by CD45RA and CD27 were sorted after CD3, CD4, CD8 and live/dead staining. Two oligonucleotides, mixed equimolar, formed the beta constant-region primer covering TRBC1 and TRBC2. Nested alpha and beta constant-region primers with the SP2 primer drove four PCR rounds on ligated cDNA. TCRdb re-called the UMI-ligation and nested PCR reads with MiXCR, one entry per CDR3 protein. Of roughly 98,000 distinct CDR3 sequences in the sample, over 7% were seen once. This clonotype was observed at least ten times. This TCR was sampled from a human donor in good health. The sequencing input was central memory CD4+ T cells from blood.

CDR3 in DNA: TGTGCCAGCAGCCCGAACCTAAGACAGCCCCAGCATTTT. Its protein is CASSPNLRQPQHF. The V call is TRBV28, the J call TRBJ1-5; no firm D call. Germline V lookup: CDR1 MDHEN, CDR2 SYDVKM. Between the trimmed V and J ends, which lost 6 bases and 7 bases, there was a span of 13 bases. The length of the CDR3 is 13 residues. Drawing the rest from reference TRBV28 and TRBJ1-5, the complete variable domain is DVKVTQSSRYLVKRTGEKVFLECVQDMDHENMFWYRQDPGLGLRLIYFSYDVKMKEKGDIPEGYSVSREKKERFSLILESASTNQTSMYLCASSPNLRQPQHFGDGTRLSIL.